This TCR beta chain was retrieved from a study of beta chain features in type 1 diabetes (dated by TCRdb to about 2018). Regarding the research as a whole: Patients and healthy donors did not differ in mean age, gender distribution, total cell number or subset yield. A total of 107,917,701 sorted cells were examined across all samples, and the number of cells per subset was strongly correlated with RNA yield. In the study, TCRB repertoires of sorted circulating CD4+ T cell subsets from recently diagnosed type 1 diabetes patients were compared with those of matched healthy donors. Regulatory and stem cell-like memory subsets were obtained from only 8 patients and roughly eight healthy donors, while naive and central memory subsets were obtained from all 28 donors.

Details on this clone: The clone's antigen remains unknown. Base quality data are lacking; no much larger clone is found one base away.

The germline V gene specifies MGHDK as CDR1 and SYGVNS as CDR2. Clipping removes 8 bases from V and 2 bases from J, with 7 as the unmatched junction base count. From the cysteine through the phenylalanine, the CDR3 covers 14 amino acids. Solely the CDR3 DNA is kept, with 42 bases framed from the first base. All of the isolated RNA was reverse transcribed with the High Capacity cDNA Reverse Transcription Kit, so expressed TCRB transcripts were sequenced. Naive, central memory and regulatory T cell samples underwent deep immunoSEQ sequencing, averaging around 3.7 million total reads per sample. Sorted cells were lysed in RLT buffer and RNA was extracted with DNase-treated RNeasy Micro or Mini kits, depending on cell number. To prevent cross-contamination, each cell subset was processed individually, whereas patient and healthy donor samples were processed jointly. The immunoSEQ multiplex PCR was used to amplify TCRB sequences from cDNA, generating 87-bp fragments that spanned the CDR3 region. The amplicons were sequenced using the Illumina HiSeq platform. Under the source paper's analysis protocol: Synthetic template baselines were used to correct PCR bias computationally, reads within Hamming distance 2 were collapsed together, and singletons that could not be merged were discarded. Reads were aligned against IMGT to assign V, D and J genes, CDR3 length and insertions or deletions at six rearrangement sites. Clonotype counts were normalized to sorted cell number within each subset before computing true diversity and Gini coefficients with the tcR R package. The overlap coefficient, calculated on TCRB nucleotide sequences, was used to quantify repertoire sharing. Out-of-frame TCRB sequences from naive cells were analyzed as a proxy for the pre-selection repertoire. Entries here come from immuneACCESS through TCRdb and include only in-frame sequences with V and J called. Some clones fail to appear in such tables; in the studies checked, an unresolved V gene covers under half of the shortfall, and the cause of the remainder is unknown. For V, J and clone size, that table is used; D and trimming come from the DNA. The sample table records under 500,000 clones; approximately 30% of these occur just once. Around 0.065% of the sample belongs to the ten largest clones.

From each donor, a single peripheral blood sample of approximately 120 mL on average was drawn into heparinised tubes. Naive, central memory, regulatory and stem cell-like memory CD4+ T cells were sorted on a BD FACSAria II using a panel including CD45RO, CCR7, CD25, CD127, CD95 and CD27. Every sorted population had a purity above 98%. PBMCs were separated immediately by Lymphoprep density gradient centrifugation and were stained directly, without being cultured. So that batch effects would be minimized, each experiment stained and sorted samples in pairs, pairing one healthy donor with one patient. The study at large found these results: Type 1 diabetes patients showed a moderate but significant shortening of TCRB CDR3 length in all four CD4+ subsets. Naive, central memory and regulatory TCRB repertoires appeared to be more similar among patients than among healthy donors. PCR may preferentially amplify shorter templates, but because patient and control samples were amplified and corrected together, any resulting skew would affect both groups equally. Sequencing cDNA rather than genomic DNA could over-represent highly expressing activated cells, although activation and CD3 levels did not differ between groups. Fewer insertions and more nucleotide deletions at VDJ recombination sites were observed in patients with type 1 diabetes, implying thymic rearrangement abnormalities. HLA sub-analyses involved small numbers of individuals, so any influence of HLA type on TCRB rearrangement remained unresolved.

Recombination connected TRBV25-1 to TRBJ2-3, and 7 junction bases match TRBD2. Material for sequencing was naive CD4+ T cells from blood. Per the publication, the cell subset or site label means: true naive CD4+ T cells. The source of this sequence is a man between 18 and 29 years old in good health. The DNA sequence is TGTGCCAGCCGGAGCGGGACCTTCACAGATACGCAGTATTTT. Translated, it reads CASRSGTFTDTQYF.